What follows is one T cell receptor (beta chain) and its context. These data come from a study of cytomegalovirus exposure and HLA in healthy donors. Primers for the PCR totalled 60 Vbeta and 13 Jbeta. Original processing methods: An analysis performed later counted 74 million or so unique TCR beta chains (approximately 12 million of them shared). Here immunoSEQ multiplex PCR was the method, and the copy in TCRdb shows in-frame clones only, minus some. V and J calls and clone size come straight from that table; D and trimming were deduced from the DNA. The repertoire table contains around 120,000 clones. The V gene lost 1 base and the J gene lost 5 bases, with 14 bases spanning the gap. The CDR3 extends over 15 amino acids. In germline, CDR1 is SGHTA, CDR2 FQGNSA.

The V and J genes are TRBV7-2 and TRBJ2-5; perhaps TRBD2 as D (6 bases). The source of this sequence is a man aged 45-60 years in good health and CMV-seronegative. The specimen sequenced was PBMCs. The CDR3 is CASSLELGGVETQYF. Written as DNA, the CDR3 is TGTGCCAGCAGCTTAGAACTGGGGGGAGTGGAGACCCAGTACTTC.